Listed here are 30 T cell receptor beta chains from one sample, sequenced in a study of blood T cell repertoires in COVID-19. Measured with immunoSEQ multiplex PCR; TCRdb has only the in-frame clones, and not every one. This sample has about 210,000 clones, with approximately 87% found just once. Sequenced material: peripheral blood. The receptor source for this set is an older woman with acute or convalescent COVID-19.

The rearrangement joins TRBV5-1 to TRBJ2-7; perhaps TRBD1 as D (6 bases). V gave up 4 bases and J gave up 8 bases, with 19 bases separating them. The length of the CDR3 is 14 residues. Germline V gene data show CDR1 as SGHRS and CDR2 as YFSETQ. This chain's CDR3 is CASSVDRNPTQQYF. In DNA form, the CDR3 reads TGCGCCAGCAGCGTCGACAGGAACCCTACGCAGCAGTACTTC.

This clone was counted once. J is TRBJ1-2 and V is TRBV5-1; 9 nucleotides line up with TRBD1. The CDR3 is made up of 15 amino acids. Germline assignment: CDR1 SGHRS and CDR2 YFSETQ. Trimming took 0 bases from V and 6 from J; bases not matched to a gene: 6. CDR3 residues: CASSLGGQGRDGYTF. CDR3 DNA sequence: TGCGCCAGCAGCTTGGGGGGACAGGGTAGGGATGGCTACACCTTC.

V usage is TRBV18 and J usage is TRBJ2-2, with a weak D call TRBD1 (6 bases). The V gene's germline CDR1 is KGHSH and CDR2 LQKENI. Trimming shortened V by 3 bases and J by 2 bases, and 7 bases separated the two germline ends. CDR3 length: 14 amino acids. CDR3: CASSPGQNTGELFF. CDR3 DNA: TGTGCCAGCTCACCGGGACAAAACACCGGGGAGCTGTTTTTT.

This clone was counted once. CDR3 nucleotides: TGTGCCAGCTCACACCGACGAGGCGACTCTGGAAACACCATATATTTT. Encoded protein: CASSHRRGDSGNTIYF. The gene calls are TRBV18 and TRBJ1-3; D call uncertain. From germline, CDR1 is KGHSH and CDR2 LQKENI. This CDR3 has 16 residues. The V and J ends lost 4 bases and 0 bases respectively, with 13 bases between them.

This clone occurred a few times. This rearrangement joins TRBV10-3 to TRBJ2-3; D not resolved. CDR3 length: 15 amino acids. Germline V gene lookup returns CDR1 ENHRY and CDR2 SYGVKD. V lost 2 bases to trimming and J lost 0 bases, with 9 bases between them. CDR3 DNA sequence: TGTGCCATCAGTGAGGCGCTCATTAGCACAGATACGCAGTATTTT. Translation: CAISEALISTDTQYF.

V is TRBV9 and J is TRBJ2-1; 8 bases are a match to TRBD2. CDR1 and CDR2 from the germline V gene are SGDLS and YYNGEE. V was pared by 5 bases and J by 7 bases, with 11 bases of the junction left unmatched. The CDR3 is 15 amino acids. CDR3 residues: CASSPKAGEYNEQFF. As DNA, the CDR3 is TGTGCCAGCAGTCCTAAAGCGGGAGAGTATAATGAGCAGTTCTTC.

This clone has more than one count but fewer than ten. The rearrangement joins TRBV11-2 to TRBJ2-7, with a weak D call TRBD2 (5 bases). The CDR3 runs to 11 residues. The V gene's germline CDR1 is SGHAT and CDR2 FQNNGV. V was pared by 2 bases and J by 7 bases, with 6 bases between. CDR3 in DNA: TGTGCCAGCAGCTTAACGGGGGAGCAGTACTTC. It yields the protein CASSLTGEQYF.

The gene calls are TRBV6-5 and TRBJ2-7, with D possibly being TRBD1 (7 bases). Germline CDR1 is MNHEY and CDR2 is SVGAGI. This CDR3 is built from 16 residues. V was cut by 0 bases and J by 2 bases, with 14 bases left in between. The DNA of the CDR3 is TGTGCCAGCAGTTACTCGCGGGACAGTCAAGCCTACGAGCAGTACTTC. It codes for CASSYSRDSQAYEQYF.

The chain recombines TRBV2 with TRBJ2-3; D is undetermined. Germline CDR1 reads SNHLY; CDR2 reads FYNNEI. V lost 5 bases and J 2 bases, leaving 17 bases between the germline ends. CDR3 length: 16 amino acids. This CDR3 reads CASSRRHTTNTDTQYF. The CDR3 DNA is TGTGCCAGCAGTCGCCGACATACAACAAACACAGATACGCAGTATTTT.

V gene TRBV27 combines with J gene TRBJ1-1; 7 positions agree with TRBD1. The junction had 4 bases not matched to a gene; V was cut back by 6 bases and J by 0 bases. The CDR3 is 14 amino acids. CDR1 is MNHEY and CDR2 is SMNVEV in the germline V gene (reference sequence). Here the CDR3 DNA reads TGTGCCAGCAGGCAGGACAGGATGAACACTGAAGCTTTCTTT. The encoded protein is CASRQDRMNTEAFF.

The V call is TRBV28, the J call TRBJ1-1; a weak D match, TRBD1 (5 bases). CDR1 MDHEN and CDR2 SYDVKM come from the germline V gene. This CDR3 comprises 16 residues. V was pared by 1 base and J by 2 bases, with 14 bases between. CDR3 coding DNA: TGTGCCAGCAGTTTATCGGGGAGGGGCGGCAACACTGAAGCTTTCTTT. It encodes CASSLSGRGGNTEAFF.

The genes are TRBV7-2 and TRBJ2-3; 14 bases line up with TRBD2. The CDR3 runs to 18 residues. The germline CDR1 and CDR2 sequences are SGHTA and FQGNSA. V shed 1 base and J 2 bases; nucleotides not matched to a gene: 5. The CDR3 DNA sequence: TGTGCCAGCAGCTTAGGGGGACTAGCGGGGGCCCACACAGATACGCAGTATTTT. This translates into CASSLGGLAGAHTDTQYF.

In DNA form, the CDR3 reads TGTGCCAGCAGCCCAAAAGGACTTTCCGGCGGTAGGTACGAGCAGTACTTC. Its translation is CASSPKGLSGGRYEQYF. This rearrangement joins TRBV21-1 to TRBJ2-7; the table assigns TRBD2, which was not confirmed against the DNA. TRBV21-1 is deemed a pseudogene. The CDR3 totals 17 residues.

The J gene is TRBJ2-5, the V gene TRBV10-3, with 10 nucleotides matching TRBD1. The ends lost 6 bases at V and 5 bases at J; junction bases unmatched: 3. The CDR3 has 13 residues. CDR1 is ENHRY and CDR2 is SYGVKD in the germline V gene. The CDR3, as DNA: TGTGCCATCAGGACAGGGGGCGCGGAGACCCAGTACTTC. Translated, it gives CAIRTGGAETQYF.

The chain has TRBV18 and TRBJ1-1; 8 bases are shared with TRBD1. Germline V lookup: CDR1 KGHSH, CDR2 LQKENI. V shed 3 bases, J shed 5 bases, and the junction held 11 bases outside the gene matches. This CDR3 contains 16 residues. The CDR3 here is CASSPLKQGGRTEAFF. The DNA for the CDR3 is TGTGCCAGCTCACCCCTTAAACAGGGGGGGAGGACTGAAGCTTTCTTT.

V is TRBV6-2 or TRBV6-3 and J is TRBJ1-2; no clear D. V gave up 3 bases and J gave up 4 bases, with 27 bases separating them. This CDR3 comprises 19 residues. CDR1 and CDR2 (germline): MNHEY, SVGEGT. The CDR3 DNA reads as TGTGCCAGCAGTTATAACGGCGGGAGAAAGAGCACCTCCCTCTATGGCTACACCTTC. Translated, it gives CASSYNGGRKSTSLYGYTF.

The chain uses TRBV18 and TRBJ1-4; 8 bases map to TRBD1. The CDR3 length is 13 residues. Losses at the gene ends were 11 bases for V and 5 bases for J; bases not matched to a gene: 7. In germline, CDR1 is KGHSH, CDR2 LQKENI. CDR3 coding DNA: TGTGCCTCGGCGGGACAGGTGAATGAAAAACTGTTTTTT. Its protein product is CASAGQVNEKLFF. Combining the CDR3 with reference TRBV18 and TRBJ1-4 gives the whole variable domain NAGVMQNPRHLVRRRGQEARLRCSPMKGHSHVYWYRQLPEEGLKFMVYLQKENIIDESGMPKERFSAEFPKEGPSILRIQQVVRGDSAAYFCASAGQVNEKLFFGSGTQLSVL.

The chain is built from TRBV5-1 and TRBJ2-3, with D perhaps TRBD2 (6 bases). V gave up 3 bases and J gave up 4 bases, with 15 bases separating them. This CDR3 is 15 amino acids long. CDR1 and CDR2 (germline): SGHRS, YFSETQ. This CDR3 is CASSSPGLSADTQYF. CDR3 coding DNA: TGCGCCAGCAGCTCACCGGGACTCTCGGCAGATACGCAGTATTTT. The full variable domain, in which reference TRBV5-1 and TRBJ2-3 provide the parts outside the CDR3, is KAGVTQTPRYLIKTRGQQVTLSCSPISGHRSVSWYQQTPGQGLQFLFEYFSETQRNKGNFPGRFSGRQFSNSRSEMNVSTLELGDSALYLCASSSPGLSADTQYFGPGTRLTVL.

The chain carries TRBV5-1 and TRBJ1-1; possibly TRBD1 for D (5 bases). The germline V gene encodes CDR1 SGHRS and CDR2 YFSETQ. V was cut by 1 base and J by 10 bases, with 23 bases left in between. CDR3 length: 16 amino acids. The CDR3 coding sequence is TGCGCCAGCAGCTTGATCCCTACCGGGACTCCGAGGGGAGCTTTCTTT. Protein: CASSLIPTGTPRGAFF.

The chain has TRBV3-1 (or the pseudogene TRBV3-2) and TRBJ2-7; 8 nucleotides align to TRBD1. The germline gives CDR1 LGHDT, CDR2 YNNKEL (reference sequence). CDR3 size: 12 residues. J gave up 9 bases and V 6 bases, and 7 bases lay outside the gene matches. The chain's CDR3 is CASSSTGVGQYF. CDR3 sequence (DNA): TGTGCCAGCAGTTCGACAGGGGTAGGGCAGTACTTC.

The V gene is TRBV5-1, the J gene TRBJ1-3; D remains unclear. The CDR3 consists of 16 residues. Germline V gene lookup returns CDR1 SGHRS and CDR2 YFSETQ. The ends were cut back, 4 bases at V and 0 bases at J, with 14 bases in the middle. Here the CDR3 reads CASSPLTLGSGNTIYF. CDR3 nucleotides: TGCGCCAGCAGCCCACTAACATTAGGCTCTGGAAACACCATATATTTT. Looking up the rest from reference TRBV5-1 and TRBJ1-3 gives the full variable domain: KAGVTQTPRYLIKTRGQQVTLSCSPISGHRSVSWYQQTPGQGLQFLFEYFSETQRNKGNFPGRFSGRQFSNSRSEMNVSTLELGDSALYLCASSPLTLGSGNTIYFGEGSWLTVV.

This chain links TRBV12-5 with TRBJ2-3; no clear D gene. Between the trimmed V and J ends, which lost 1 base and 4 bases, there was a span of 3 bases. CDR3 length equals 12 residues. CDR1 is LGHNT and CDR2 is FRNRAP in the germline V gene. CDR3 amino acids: CASGLAADTQYF. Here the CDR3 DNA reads TGTGCTAGTGGTTTGGCTGCAGATACGCAGTATTTT.

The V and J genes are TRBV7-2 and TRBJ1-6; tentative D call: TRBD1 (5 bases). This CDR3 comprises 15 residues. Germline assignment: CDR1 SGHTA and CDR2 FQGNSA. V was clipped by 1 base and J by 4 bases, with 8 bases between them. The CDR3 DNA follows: TGTGCCAGCAGCTTAGAGACAGCTTATAATTCACCCCTCCACTTT. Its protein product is CASSLETAYNSPLHF.

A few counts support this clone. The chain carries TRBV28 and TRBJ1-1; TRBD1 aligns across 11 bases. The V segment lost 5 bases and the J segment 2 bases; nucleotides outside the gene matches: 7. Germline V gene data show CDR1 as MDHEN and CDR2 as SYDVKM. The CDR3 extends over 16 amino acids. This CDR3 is CASSPWTGGSNTEAFF. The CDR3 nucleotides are TGTGCCAGCAGTCCGTGGACAGGGGGCTCCAACACTGAAGCTTTCTTT.

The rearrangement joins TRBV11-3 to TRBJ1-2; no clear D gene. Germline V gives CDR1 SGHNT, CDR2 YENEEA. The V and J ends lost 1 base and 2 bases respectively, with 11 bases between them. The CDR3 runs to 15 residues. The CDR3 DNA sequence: TGTGCCAGCAGCTTAGGACCGCCGGGGAACTATGGCTACACCTTC. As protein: CASSLGPPGNYGYTF.

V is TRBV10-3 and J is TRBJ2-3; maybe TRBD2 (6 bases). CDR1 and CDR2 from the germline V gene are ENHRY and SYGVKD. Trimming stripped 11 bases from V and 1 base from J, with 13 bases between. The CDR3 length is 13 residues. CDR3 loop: CAALADGTDTQYF. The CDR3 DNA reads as TGTGCCGCCTTAGCGGATGGCACAGATACGCAGTATTTT.

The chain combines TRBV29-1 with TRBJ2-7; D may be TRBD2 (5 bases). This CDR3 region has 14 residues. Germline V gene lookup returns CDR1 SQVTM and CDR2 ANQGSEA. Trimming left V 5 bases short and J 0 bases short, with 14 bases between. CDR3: CSVRTGRTSYEQYF. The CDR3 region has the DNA TGCAGCGTTAGGACTGGGCGGACCTCCTACGAGCAGTACTTC.

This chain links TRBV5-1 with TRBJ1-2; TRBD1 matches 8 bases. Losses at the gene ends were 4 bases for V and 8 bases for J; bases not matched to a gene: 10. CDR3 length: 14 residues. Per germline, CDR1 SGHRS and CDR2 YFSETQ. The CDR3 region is CASSQESRGLGYTF. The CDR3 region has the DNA TGCGCCAGCAGCCAAGAAAGCAGGGGGCTAGGCTACACCTTC.

This CDR3 is CASSRITGQKETQYF. The CDR3 bases are TGTGCCAGCAGCCGTATCACCGGACAGAAAGAGACCCAGTACTTC. V gene TRBV3-1 (or the pseudogene TRBV3-2) combines with J gene TRBJ2-5; tentative D call: TRBD1 (6 bases). The germline V gene encodes CDR1 LGHDT and CDR2 YNNKEL (reference sequence). Between the trimmed V and J ends, which lost 4 bases and 3 bases, there was a span of 15 bases. This CDR3 is 15 amino acids long.

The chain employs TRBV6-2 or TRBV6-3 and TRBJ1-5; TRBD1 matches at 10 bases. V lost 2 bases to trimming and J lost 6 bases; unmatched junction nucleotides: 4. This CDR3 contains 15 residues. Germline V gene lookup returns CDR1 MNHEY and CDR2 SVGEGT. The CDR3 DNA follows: TGTGCCAGCAGTTACGGTCGGGACAGGGGTCAGCCCCAGCATTTT. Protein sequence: CASSYGRDRGQPQHF.